This entry features one T cell receptor beta chain sequence. Its antigen is undetermined. Other DNA sequences in this sample translate to the same CDR3. The data stem from a study of cytomegalovirus exposure and HLA in healthy donors. Study information: Earlier results showed 90 million to 130 million unique TCR beta sequences derived from approximately 170 million T cells. Regarding the study as a whole: The majority of TCR sequences were rare, yet some public TCRs appeared in many donors. Across HLA loci, a later analysis found differing TCR association rates, with DRB1 most and HLA-C fewest. The authors excluded some V segments, including TRBV6-2 and TRBV6-3, as indistinguishable.

Use of 60 Vbeta and 13 Jbeta primers characterized the PCR. The protocol was immunoSEQ multiplex PCR, while the TCRdb copy is restricted to in-frame clones and leaves out a portion. The sample table includes over 65,000 clones. The germline V gene encodes CDR1 LNHDA and CDR2 SQIVND (reference sequence). The CDR3 is 12 amino acids. Germline trimming cut 7 bases from V and 8 bases from J; bases unmatched to any gene: 7. This receptor was identified in a woman in her thirties in good health and CMV-seronegative. Sequencing was done on a sample of PBMCs. The chain is built from TRBV19 and TRBJ1-1; 7 nucleotides agree with TRBD1. Written as DNA, the CDR3 is TGTGCCAGTACCATAGGGACAGTGGAAGCTTTCTTT. Protein sequence: CASTIGTVEAFF. The whole variable domain, remainder taken from reference TRBV19 and TRBJ1-1, is DGGITQSPKYLFRKEGQNVTLSCEQNLNHDAMYWYRQDPGQGLRLIYYSQIVNDFQKGDIAEGYSVSREKKESFPLTVTSAQKNPTAFYLCASTIGTVEAFFGQGTRLTVV.